A selection of T cell receptor beta chains follows, all from one sample in a study of shared clonotypes between healthy human individuals. Clones were sequenced by immunoSEQ multiplex PCR, and TCRdb holds only the in-frame ones, with some missing. The data show about half a million clones, 60% to 80% seen once. The source material was PBMCs. The source is a woman between 40 and 55 years old in good health. Some clones in this sample may be carry-over from other donors' samples. Both conserved end residues are part of each CDR3. Expanded clones are given a class, and other clones once, few, many or no size at all.

v_gene,j_gene,abundance,CDR3aa
TRBV9,TRBJ1-3,NA,CASSVDGGVAGNTIYF
TRBV7-6,TRBJ2-1,once,CASSLVAGGRQFF
TRBV28,TRBJ1-4,NA,CASRSLHRATNEKLFF
TRBV27,TRBJ1-2,NA,CASSWDREGYGYTF
TRBV29-1,TRBJ2-7,NA,CSVEENYEQYF
TRBV5-1,TRBJ2-2,NA,CASSSSGRMSGELFF
TRBV18,TRBJ2-3,NA,CASSPPGLGADTQYF
TRBV6-1,TRBJ2-2,NA,CASSAGTGVFPGELFF
TRBV18,TRBJ2-3,NA,CASSPRGEVSDTQYF
TRBV5-4,TRBJ2-2,NA,CASSLSGTGGRELFF
TRBV14,TRBJ1-1,few,CASSQVSNTEAFF
TRBV7-9,TRBJ1-1,once,CASSLGPGWKEMNTEAFF
TRBV9,TRBJ1-2,NA,CASSARQDANYGYTF
TRBV9,TRBJ2-1,NA,CASSTKLAERYNEQFF
TRBV13,TRBJ2-3,once,CASSPRWAVTDTQYF
TRBV6-6,TRBJ1-1,NA,CASSSFGNTEAFF
TRBV6-1,TRBJ2-1,many,CASSTTTSGGEQFF
TRBV27,TRBJ2-7,NA,CASSLDYRSYEQYF
TRBV27,TRBJ2-7,NA,CASRTSGIYEQYF
TRBV28,TRBJ2-3,NA,CASSLRGRGTQYF
TRBV5-1,TRBJ2-2,NA,CAFKKETGELFF
TRBV21-1,TRBJ2-1,NA,CASSPRVARLSYNEQFF
TRBV19,TRBJ2-2,NA,CASSIKQAPNTGELFF
TRBV7-2,TRBJ2-7,NA,CASSLTDTYEQYF
TRBV5-6,TRBJ2-3,NA,CASSFMTGSTDTQYF
TRBV5-6,TRBJ2-1,NA,CASSRAGGIYNEQFF
TRBV18,TRBJ1-6,NA,CASSNSETRSPLHF
TRBV30,TRBJ2-1,NA,CAWQGNFDNEQFF
TRBV6-4,TRBJ2-5,NA,CASSDAGQGVGETQYF
TRBV6-5,TRBJ1-1,NA,CASSSAENTEAFF
TRBV2,TRBJ1-5,NA,CASSETGGVGQPQHF
TRBV6-5,TRBJ2-1,NA,CASRSGRAVNEQFF
TRBV7-8,TRBJ2-7,once,CASSPSRASGDREQYF
TRBV27,TRBJ2-7,few,CASSFRGLAGGAYEQYF
TRBV28,TRBJ2-7,once,CASSSSWADSVEQYF
TRBV29-1,TRBJ2-3,NA,CSVAWQSGTDTQYF
TRBV7-2,TRBJ2-1,NA,CASYEEGASYNEQFF
TRBV23-1,TRBJ2-5,NA,CASSHPGQPQETQYF
TRBV7-9,TRBJ2-7,NA,CASSFARSGSGYEQYF
TRBV14,NA,NA,CASSQGRAYEQYF
TRBV6-1,TRBJ2-7,NA,CASSGGAEQYF
TRBV4-2,TRBJ1-5,NA,CASSLAAGFNQPQHF
TRBV11-3,TRBJ2-3,NA,CASSLGGSTDTQYF
TRBV5-1,TRBJ2-7,once,CASSFGLDSRYEQYF
TRBV5-6,TRBJ2-3,NA,CASSFELAGSADTQYF
TRBV6-1,TRBJ2-7,NA,CASSIRDRAYEQYF
TRBV11-2,TRBJ2-7,many,CASSPAGGRSYEQYF
TRBV11-2,TRBJ2-7,NA,CASSHQFHSYEQYF
TRBV18,TRBJ1-2,NA,CASSPDGSYGYTF
TRBV4-1,TRBJ2-7,once,CASSQGDWSRVYF
TRBV6-1,TRBJ1-3,NA,CASSEIDSGNTVYF
TRBV5-1,TRBJ2-5,NA,CASSDGVGQETQYF